Listed here are 4 T cell receptor beta chains from one sample, sequenced in a study of shared clonotypes between healthy human individuals (dated by TCRdb to about 2020). Library preparation was by the immunoSEQ multiplex PCR assay. TCRdb carries this immuneACCESS record with in-frame sequences only. Its versions omit some clonotypes, under half of them owing to an unresolved V gene in the studies checked, with the rest unexplained. In this sample the table shows fewer than 1.4 million clones, 70% to 80% of which occur a single time. Roughly 0.55% of the sample lies in the top ten. Sequenced: memory CD4+ T cells from PBMCs. The cell subset or site label, read with the paper, signifies: CD45RA-negative fraction. The receptors shown here come from a man younger than 35 in good health. Some clones in this sample may be carry-over from other donors' samples.

The chain carries TRBV21-1 and TRBJ1-1. TRBV21-1 is marked as a pseudogene. The CDR3 is 16 amino acids. CDR3 loop: CASRRPLATQCTEAFF. The CDR3 coding sequence is TGTGCCAGCAGACGTCCGTTAGCTACACAATGCACTGAAGCTTTCTTT.

Only a few counts were recorded for this clone. V gene TRBV14 combines with J gene TRBJ2-4; no reliable D call. Germline V gene data show CDR1 as SGHDN and CDR2 as FVKESK. This CDR3 has 13 amino acids. Trimming took 2 bases from V and 7 from J, leaving 9 bases between them. This CDR3 reads CASSQQRANIQYF. CDR3 DNA sequence: TGTGCCAGCAGCCAACAACGGGCCAACATTCAGTACTTC.

The chain is built from TRBV11-3 and TRBJ2-5; no definite D call. Germline V gene lookup returns CDR1 SGHNT and CDR2 YENEEA. V was pared by 3 bases and J by 5 bases, with 10 bases between. The CDR3 spans 13 residues. The CDR3 nucleotides are TGTGCCAGCAGCTTTGGCCCCAAGGAGACCCAGTACTTC. Amino acids: CASSFGPKETQYF. Full variable domain (remainder filled in from reference TRBV11-3 and TRBJ2-5): EAGVVQSPRYKIIEKKQPVAFWCNPISGHNTLYWYLQNLGQGPELLIRYENEEAVDDSQLPKDRFSAERLKGVDSTLKIQPAELGDSAVYLCASSFGPKETQYFGPGTRLLVL.

A few counts support this clone. The rearrangement joins TRBV4-1 to TRBJ2-6, with unresolved D. The V end lost 4 bases, the J end lost 1 base, and 8 bases lay between the germline ends. The CDR3 runs 15 residues. Germline V gene sequence: CDR1 MGHRA, CDR2 YSYEKL. The DNA of the CDR3 is TGCGCCAGCAGCCGAAGGGAATCTGGGGCCAACGTCCTGACTTTC. It encodes CASSRRESGANVLTF.